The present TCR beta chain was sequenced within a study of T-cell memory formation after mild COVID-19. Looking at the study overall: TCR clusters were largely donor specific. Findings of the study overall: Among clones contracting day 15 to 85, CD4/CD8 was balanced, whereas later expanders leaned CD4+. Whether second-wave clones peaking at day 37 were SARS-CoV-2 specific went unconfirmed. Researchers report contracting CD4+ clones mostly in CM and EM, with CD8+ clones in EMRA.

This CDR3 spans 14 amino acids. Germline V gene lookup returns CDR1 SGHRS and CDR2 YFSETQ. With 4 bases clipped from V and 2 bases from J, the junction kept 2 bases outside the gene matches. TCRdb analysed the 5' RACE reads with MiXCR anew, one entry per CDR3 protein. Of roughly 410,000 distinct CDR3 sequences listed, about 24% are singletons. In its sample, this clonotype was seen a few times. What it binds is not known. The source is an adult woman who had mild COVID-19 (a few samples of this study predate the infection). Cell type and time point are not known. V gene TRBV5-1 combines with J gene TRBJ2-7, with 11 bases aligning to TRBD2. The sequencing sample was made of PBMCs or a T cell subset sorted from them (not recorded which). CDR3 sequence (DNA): TGCGCCAGCAGCGGGACTAGCGGCGCCTACGAGCAGTACTTC. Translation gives CASSGTSGAYEQYF.